Described below is a single T cell receptor (beta chain) sequence and its context. This receptor's antigen is unknown. One base away there is no much larger clone; base qualities are not given. These data belong to a study of identical twins (TCRdb year 2016). Regarding the complete study: To test whether fetal clonotypes persist, this study deep-sequenced TCR alpha and beta repertoires from monozygotic twins, from unrelated adults of various ages, and from cord blood. To rule out contamination, the twin experiments were replicated at different times with different library preparation protocols.

What the work shows at the level of the full study, not this receptor alone: Out-of-frame TCR alpha sharing in monozygotic twins was systematically underestimated by recombination models, whereas sharing between unrelated individuals was in agreement with the recombination models. Conclusions relied on cross-sectional statistical analysis, since the same donors could not be followed over many years. Abundant cord blood beta clonotypes carried fewer insertions; young adult naive repertoires showed a weaker similar trend, while memory repertoires showed none. Invariant T cells such as MAIT and iNKT could partly confound zero-insertion analyses, although diverse VJ usage argued against such confounding for most clonotypes. Compared with coincidental sharing between unrelated individuals, out-of-frame TCR alpha sequences shared between twins showed an excess of sequences with low generation probability. In beta out-of-frame sequences, excess twin sharing was weaker, because having fewer shared sequences lowered the signal-to-noise ratio.

Measured from the cysteine to the phenylalanine, the CDR3 is 14 residues long. Of the read, only the CDR3 DNA is kept; its 42 bases are in frame from base 1. V has 4 bases trimmed and J has 6 bases trimmed; junction bases matching no gene number 3. All donors were healthy Caucasians. The twin cohort consisted of three pairs of female monozygotic twins, all aged about 18 to 29 years. Positive isolation kits from Invitrogen were used to isolate CD4+ and CD8+ T cell populations. Library construction relied on 5' RACE. Sequencing relied on an Illumina HiSeq 2000. A universal primer binding site was introduced by template switching, and a unique molecular identifier was present in the final cDNA, enabling accurate counting of TCR cDNA molecules. First-strand cDNA for TCR alpha and beta chains was synthesized from specific primers in the conserved constant-segment region. Each cDNA library was double barcoded, with a SMART-Mk sample barcode plus Illumina barcodes, to control for contamination. Two successive PCR steps introduced TruSeq adapter sequences along with Illumina sample barcodes. TCR alpha and beta cDNA libraries were sequenced on the Illumina HiSeq platform with custom primers. From the authors' description of their analysis: MiGEC was used to process raw reads and extract unique molecular identifiers, and MiXCR was used to find CDR3 positions. For each individual, recombination models were inferred using an EM algorithm with the repgenHMM and IGoR tools. The analysis of shared clonotypes was done with the tcR package in R, with sharing normalized by the product of cloneset sizes. Out-of-frame nonproductive sequences were analyzed to study raw recombination free of thymic and clonal selection effects. TCRdb reworked the public reads: Q25 trimming with fastp, MiXCR clone assembly, productive beta chains retained. Rows matching on CDR3 protein sequence are summarized as one entry with the most common DNA and genes. TCRdb, rather than the study authors, made the V and J calls. The sample table contains about 500,000 distinct CDR3 sequences; only one count was recorded for roughly an eighth of them. Together, the top ten hold approximately 1% of the sample.

These data also featured in a second study, about yellow fever vaccine responses in identical twins. The second study's authors report: The T cell response to vaccination in identical twins was reported by the authors to appear partly convergent and partly personalized. In the study, vaccine-responding T cell clones were precisely tracked in identical twins.

Sequenced input: CD4+ T cells sorted from blood. This TCR came from a woman in her late teens or twenties in good health. This chain is built from TRBV12-3 or TRBV12-4 and TRBJ1-6, with 7 bases in between that match TRBD1. The CDR3 corresponds to CASSSRDSNSPLHF. Here is the DNA: TGTGCCAGCAGTTCCCGGGACAGTAATTCACCCCTCCACTTT.